This T cell receptor (beta chain) was identified during a study of blood T cell repertoires in COVID-19. The CDR3 has 17 amino acids. Trimming took 2 bases from V and 0 from J, leaving 15 bases between them. In germline, CDR1 is WSHSY, CDR2 SAAADI. Clones were sequenced by immunoSEQ multiplex PCR, and TCRdb holds only the in-frame ones, with some missing. The sample shows approximately 250,000 clones, approximately 90% of them seen only once. Sequencing used PBMCs or T cells enriched from blood (not recorded which). The chain uses TRBV10-2 and TRBJ2-3; D may be TRBD1 (5 bases). This TCR was sampled from a man aged 40-49 years who had been exposed to COVID-19. The CDR3 spells CASSEGWGSTSTDTQYF. Here the CDR3 DNA reads TGCGCCAGCAGTGAGGGTTGGGGCTCTACTAGCACAGATACGCAGTATTTT.